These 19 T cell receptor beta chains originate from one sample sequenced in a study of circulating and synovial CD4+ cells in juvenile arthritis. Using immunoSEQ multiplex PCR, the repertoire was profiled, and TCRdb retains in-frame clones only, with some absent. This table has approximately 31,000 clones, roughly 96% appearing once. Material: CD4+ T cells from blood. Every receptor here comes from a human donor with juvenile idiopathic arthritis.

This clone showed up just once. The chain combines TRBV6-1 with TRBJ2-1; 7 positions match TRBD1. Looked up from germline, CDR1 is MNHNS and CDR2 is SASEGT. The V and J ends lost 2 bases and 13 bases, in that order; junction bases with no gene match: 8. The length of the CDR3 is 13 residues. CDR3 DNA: TGTGCCAGCAGTGAAATGAGACAGGGTCAACAGTTCTTC. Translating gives CASSEMRQGQQFF.

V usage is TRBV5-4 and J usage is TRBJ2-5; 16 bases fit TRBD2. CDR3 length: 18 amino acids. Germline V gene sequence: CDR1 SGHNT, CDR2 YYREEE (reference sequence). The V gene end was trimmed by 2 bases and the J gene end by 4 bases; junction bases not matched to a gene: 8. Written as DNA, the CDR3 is TGTGCCAGCAGCTTCGGGACTAGCGGGAGGGCCCTCCGAGAGACCCAGTACTTC. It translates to CASSFGTSGRALRETQYF.

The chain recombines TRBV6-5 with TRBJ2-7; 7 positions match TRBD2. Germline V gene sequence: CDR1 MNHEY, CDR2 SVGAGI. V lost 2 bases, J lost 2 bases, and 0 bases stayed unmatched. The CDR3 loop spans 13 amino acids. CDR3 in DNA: TGTGCCAGCAGTTACAGCGGGGCCTACGAGCAGTACTTC. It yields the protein CASSYSGAYEQYF.

CDR3 DNA sequence: TGTGCCAGCAGCCCAGTTGAGGGGACTAGCGGGAGAGTCTACGAGCAGTACTTC. Translating it yields CASSPVEGTSGRVYEQYF. The gene calls are TRBV5-4 and TRBJ2-7; the match to TRBD2 covers 14 bases. V trimming: 4 bases; J trimming: 3 bases; junction bases outside the gene matches: 12. Germline lookup yields CDR1 SGHNT and CDR2 YYREEE (reference sequence). This CDR3 comprises 18 residues.

CDR3: CASSLVGADNSNQPQHF. CDR3 DNA sequence: TGTGCCAGCAGTTTAGTTGGGGCAGATAATAGCAATCAGCCCCAGCATTTT. This chain joins TRBV28 and TRBJ1-5, with D perhaps TRBD1 (5 bases). Per the germline V gene, CDR1 is MDHEN and CDR2 is SYDVKM. CDR3 length: 17 residues. Between the trimmed V and J ends, which lost 2 bases and 0 bases, there was a span of 14 bases.

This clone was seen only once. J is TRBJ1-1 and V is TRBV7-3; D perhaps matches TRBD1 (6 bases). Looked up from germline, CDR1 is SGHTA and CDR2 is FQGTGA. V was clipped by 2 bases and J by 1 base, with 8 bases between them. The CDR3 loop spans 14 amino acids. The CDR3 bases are TGTGCCAGCAGCTTAGGACAGAGGAACACTGAAGCTTTCTTT. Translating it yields CASSLGQRNTEAFF.

This CDR3 is CASSQGQSAPQHF. The CDR3 nucleotides are TGTGCCAGCAGTCAGGGGCAGTCCGCGCCCCAGCATTTT. This chain uses TRBV6-5 with TRBJ1-5; possible D gene TRBD1, 6 bases. The germline CDR1 and CDR2 sequences are MNHEY and SVGAGI. This CDR3 has 13 residues. V lost 5 bases and J 9 bases, leaving 14 bases between the germline ends.

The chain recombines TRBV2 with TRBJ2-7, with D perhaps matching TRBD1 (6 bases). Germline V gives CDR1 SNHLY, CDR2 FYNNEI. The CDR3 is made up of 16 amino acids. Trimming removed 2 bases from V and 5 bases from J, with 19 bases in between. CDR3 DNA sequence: TGTGCCAGCAGTGAATTTTCGGCCAGGGGTCGGGACGAGCAGTACTTC. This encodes CASSEFSARGRDEQYF.

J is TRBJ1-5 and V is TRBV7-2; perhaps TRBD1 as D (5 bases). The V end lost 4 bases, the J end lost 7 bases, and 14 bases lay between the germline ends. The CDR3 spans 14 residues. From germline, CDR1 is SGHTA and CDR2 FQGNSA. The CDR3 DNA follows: TGTGCCAGCAGCTCCGGTCAGGGAGGGCAGCCCCAGCATTTT. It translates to CASSSGQGGQPQHF.

The CDR3 DNA sequence: TGCGCCAGCAGCGGCTCTAGCGGGATGGCCAGTGGGGAGCTGTTTTTT. This translates into CASSGSSGMASGELFF. The rearrangement joins TRBV5-1 to TRBJ2-2; 9 bases are a match to TRBD2. This CDR3 comprises 16 residues. Germline V gene sequence: CDR1 SGHRS, CDR2 YFSETQ. Losses at the gene ends were 4 bases for V and 8 bases for J; bases not matched to a gene: 12.

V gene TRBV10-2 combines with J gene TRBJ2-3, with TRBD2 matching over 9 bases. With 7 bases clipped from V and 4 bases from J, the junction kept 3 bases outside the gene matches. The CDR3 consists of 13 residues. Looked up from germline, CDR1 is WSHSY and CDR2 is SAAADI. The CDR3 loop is CASTIAGADTQYF. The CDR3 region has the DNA TGCGCCAGCACCATAGCGGGGGCAGATACGCAGTATTTT.

The CDR3 DNA is TGTGCCAGCAGCGGCTACCGGACAGGGCAAAACAATGAGCAGTTCTTC. Amino acid sequence: CASSGYRTGQNNEQFF. The chain carries TRBV7-9 and TRBJ2-1; 8 nucleotides align to TRBD1. V dropped 5 bases and J dropped 5; count of bases not matched to a gene: 11. CDR3 length: 16 residues. Germline V lookup: CDR1 SEHNR, CDR2 FQNEAQ (reference sequence).

CDR3 nucleotides: TGTGCCAGCAGCGGACTAGACACAGATACGCAGTATTTT. Translation: CASSGLDTDTQYF. The chain couples TRBV5-6 to TRBJ2-3, with TRBD2 matching over 7 bases. The germline V gene encodes CDR1 SGHDT and CDR2 YYEEEE. The CDR3 length is 13 residues. V dropped 4 bases and J dropped 2; count of bases not matched to a gene: 1.

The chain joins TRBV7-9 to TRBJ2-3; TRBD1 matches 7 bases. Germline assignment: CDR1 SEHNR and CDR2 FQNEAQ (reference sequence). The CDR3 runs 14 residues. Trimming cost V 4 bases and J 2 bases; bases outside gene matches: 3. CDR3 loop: CASSSDRVTDTQYF. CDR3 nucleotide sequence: TGTGCCAGCAGCTCCGACAGGGTCACAGATACGCAGTATTTT.

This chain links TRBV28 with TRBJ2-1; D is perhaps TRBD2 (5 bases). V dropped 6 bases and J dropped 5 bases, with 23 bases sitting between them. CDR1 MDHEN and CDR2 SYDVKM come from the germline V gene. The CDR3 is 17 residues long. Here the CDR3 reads CASRYGVWRAQHNEQFF. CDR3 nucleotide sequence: TGTGCCAGCAGGTATGGGGTGTGGCGGGCACAGCACAATGAGCAGTTCTTC.

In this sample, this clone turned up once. The CDR3 region is CASTFERSQPQHF. CDR3 nucleotides: TGTGCCAGCACATTTGAGCGTAGTCAGCCCCAGCATTTT. The genes are TRBV7-8 and TRBJ1-5; no clear D gene. The V and J ends lost 7 bases and 6 bases respectively, with 13 bases between them. The CDR3 runs 13 residues. Looked up from germline, CDR1 is SGHVS and CDR2 is FQNEAQ.

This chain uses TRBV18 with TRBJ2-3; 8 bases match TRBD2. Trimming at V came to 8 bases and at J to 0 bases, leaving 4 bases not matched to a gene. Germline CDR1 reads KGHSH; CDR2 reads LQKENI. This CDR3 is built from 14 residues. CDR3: CASREGTSTDTQYF. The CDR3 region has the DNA TGTGCCAGCCGGGAGGGGACTAGCACAGATACGCAGTATTTT. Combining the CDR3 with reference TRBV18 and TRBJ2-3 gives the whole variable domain NAGVMQNPRHLVRRRGQEARLRCSPMKGHSHVYWYRQLPEEGLKFMVYLQKENIIDESGMPKERFSAEFPKEGPSILRIQQVVRGDSAAYFCASREGTSTDTQYFGPGTRLTVL.

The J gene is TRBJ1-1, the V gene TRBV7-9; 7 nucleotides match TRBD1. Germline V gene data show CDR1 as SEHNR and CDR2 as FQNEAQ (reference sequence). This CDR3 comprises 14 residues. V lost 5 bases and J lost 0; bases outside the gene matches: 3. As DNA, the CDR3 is TGTGCCAGCAGCCTGGGACAGATGAACACTGAAGCTTTCTTT. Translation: CASSLGQMNTEAFF.

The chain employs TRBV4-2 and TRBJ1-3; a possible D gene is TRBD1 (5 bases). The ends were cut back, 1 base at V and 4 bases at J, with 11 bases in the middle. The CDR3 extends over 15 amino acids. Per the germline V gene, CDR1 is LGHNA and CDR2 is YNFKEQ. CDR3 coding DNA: TGTGCCAGCAGCCAAGTTAGGGACTCCGGAAACACCATATATTTT. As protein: CASSQVRDSGNTIYF.